One T cell receptor beta chain is described in this entry. Its antigen is as yet unknown. Despite likely unrecorded immune exposures, the donors were nominally healthy at the time of sampling. The sample is drawn from a study of cytomegalovirus exposure and HLA in healthy donors. Study-wide background: Unique TCR beta sequences numbering 120 million or so came from about 179 million T cells in an earlier analysis. General study findings and limits: A later analysis found most CMV-associated TCR beta chains apparently HLA-restricted. What was likely a sequencing artifact was a cluster of highly shared sequence variants.

Germline values: CDR1 SGDLS, CDR2 YYNGEE. The CDR3 has 16 amino acids. Trimming took 4 bases from V and 4 from J; bases not matched to a gene: 11. PCR involved 60 Vbeta and 13 Jbeta primers. Data came from immunoSEQ multiplex PCR; TCRdb stores just in-frame clones and leaves some out. The sample includes 70,000 to 95,000 clones, around 82% of them seen just once. Sequenced input: PBMCs. The chain uses TRBV9 and TRBJ1-2; 9 positions match TRBD1. The TCR sequence derives from a man aged 50 to 59 in good health and CMV-seronegative. The CDR3 coding sequence is TGTGCCAGCAGCAGAGGACAGGGGATAACTAGCTATGGCTACACCTTC. Translation gives CASSRGQGITSYGYTF.